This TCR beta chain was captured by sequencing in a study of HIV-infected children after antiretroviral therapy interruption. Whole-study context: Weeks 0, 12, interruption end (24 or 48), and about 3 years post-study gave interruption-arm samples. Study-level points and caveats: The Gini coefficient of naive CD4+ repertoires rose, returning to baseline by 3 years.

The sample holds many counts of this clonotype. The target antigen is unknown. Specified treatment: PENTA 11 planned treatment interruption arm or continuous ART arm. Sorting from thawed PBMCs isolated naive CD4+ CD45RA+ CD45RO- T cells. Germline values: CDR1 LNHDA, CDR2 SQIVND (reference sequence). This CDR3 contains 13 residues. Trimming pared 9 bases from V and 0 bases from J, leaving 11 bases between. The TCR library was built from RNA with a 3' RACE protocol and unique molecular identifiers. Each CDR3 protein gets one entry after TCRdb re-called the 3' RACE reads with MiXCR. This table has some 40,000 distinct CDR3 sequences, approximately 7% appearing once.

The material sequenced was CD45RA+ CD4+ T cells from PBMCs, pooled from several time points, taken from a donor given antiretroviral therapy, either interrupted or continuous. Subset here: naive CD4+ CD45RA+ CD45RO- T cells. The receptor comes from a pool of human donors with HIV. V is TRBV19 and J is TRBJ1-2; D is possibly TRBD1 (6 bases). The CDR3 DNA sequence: TGTGCCAGCACGACAGGCCCTAACTATGGCTACACCTTC. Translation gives CASTTGPNYGYTF.